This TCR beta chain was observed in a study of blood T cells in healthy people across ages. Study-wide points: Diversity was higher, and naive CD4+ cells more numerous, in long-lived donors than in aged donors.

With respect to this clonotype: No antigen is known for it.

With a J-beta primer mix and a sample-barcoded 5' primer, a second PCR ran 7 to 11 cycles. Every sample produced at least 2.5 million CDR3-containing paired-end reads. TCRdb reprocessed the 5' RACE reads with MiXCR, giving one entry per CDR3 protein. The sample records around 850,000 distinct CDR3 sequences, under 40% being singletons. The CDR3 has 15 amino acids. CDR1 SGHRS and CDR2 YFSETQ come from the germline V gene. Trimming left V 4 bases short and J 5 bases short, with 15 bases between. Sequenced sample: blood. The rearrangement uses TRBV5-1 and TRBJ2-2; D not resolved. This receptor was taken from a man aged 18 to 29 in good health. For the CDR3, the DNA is TGCGCCAGCAGCCTGACGACACCGACGACCGGGGAGCTGTTTTTT. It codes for CASSLTTPTTGELFF.